These 15 T cell receptor beta chains originate from one sample sequenced in a study of blood T cell repertoires in COVID-19. Clones were read by immunoSEQ multiplex PCR, and TCRdb kept only the in-frame ones, dropping some. The sample shows around 240,000 clones, about 88% of them seen only once. The sequenced sample consisted of peripheral blood. Source of these receptors: a man aged 40-55 years with acute or convalescent COVID-19.

The rearrangement uses TRBV10-3 and TRBJ1-4, with 8 bases lining up with TRBD1. J gave up 4 bases and V 10 bases, and 5 bases lay outside the gene matches. This CDR3 comprises 13 residues. CDR1 is ENHRY and CDR2 is SYGVKD in the germline V gene. In DNA form, the CDR3 reads TGTGCCACCCAGGGGGCGGTTAATGAAAAACTGTTTTTT. It is translated as CATQGAVNEKLFF.

This clone turned up a few times. V usage is TRBV5-1 and J usage is TRBJ2-1; tentative D call: TRBD2 (5 bases). CDR1 SGHRS and CDR2 YFSETQ come from the germline V gene. V was shortened by 5 bases and J by 1 base, with 13 bases between the two germline ends. The CDR3 has 15 residues. This CDR3 is CASSTGSVSYNEQFF. CDR3 DNA sequence: TGCGCCAGCAGTACGGGAAGCGTTTCCTACAATGAGCAGTTCTTC.

The chain employs TRBV25-1 and TRBJ1-1; 10 nucleotides match TRBD1. Germline CDR1 and CDR2: MGHDK and SYGVNS. This CDR3 is built from 11 residues. The J segment lost 11 bases and the V segment lost 4 bases, leaving 1 base of the junction unmatched. The DNA for the CDR3 is TGTGCCAGCAGTGGGGGACAGGGGGCTTTCTTT. This translates into CASSGGQGAFF. Full variable domain (rest looked up from reference TRBV25-1 and TRBJ1-1): EADIYQTPRYLVIGTGKKITLECSQTMGHDKMYWYQQDPGMELHLIHYSYGVNSTEKGDLSSESTVSRIRTEHFPLTLESARPSHTSQYLCASSGGQGAFFGQGTRLTVV.

The chain employs TRBV19 and TRBJ2-3, with 7 bases that match TRBD2. From germline, CDR1 is LNHDA and CDR2 SQIVND (reference sequence). The CDR3 is 13 residues long. V lost 3 bases and J lost 6; bases outside the gene matches: 3. CDR3 loop: CASSIFSGDTQYF. The CDR3 nucleotides are TGTGCCAGTAGTATTTTTAGCGGGGATACGCAGTATTTT. Variable domain in full (rest from reference TRBV19 and TRBJ2-3): DGGITQSPKYLFRKEGQNVTLSCEQNLNHDAMYWYRQDPGQGLRLIYYSQIVNDFQKGDIAEGYSVSREKKESFPLTVTSAQKNPTAFYLCASSIFSGDTQYFGPGTRLTVL.

The chain uses TRBV7-3 and TRBJ1-2, with a tentative D call TRBD1 (5 bases). V shed 2 bases and J shed 2 bases, with 6 bases lying between them. Germline loops: CDR1 SGHTA, CDR2 FQGTGA. The CDR3 loop spans 13 amino acids. In nucleotides, the CDR3 is TGTGCCAGCAGCTTAGACAGCAACTATGGCTACACCTTC. Encoded protein: CASSLDSNYGYTF.

This clone occurred many times. This CDR3 is CASSQAFEQYF. Written as DNA, the CDR3 is TGTGCCAGCAGCCAAGCATTCGAGCAGTACTTC. The rearrangement links TRBV3-1 (or the pseudogene TRBV3-2) to TRBJ2-7; D unclear. Germline CDR1 and CDR2: LGHDT and YNNKEL (reference sequence). V was pared by 1 base and J by 6 bases, with 4 bases between. The CDR3 sequence is 11 residues long.

This clone was observed once. The chain joins TRBV28 to TRBJ1-2; D remains ambiguous. CDR1 and CDR2 from the germline V gene are MDHEN and SYDVKM. V lost 3 bases and J lost 5, with 10 bases in between. This CDR3 comprises 13 residues. As DNA, the CDR3 is TGTGCCAGCAGTTTGGTTGGAGTTTATGGCTACACCTTC. It translates to CASSLVGVYGYTF.

The chain couples TRBV3-1 (or the pseudogene TRBV3-2) to TRBJ1-6, with D perhaps TRBD1 (5 bases). The germline CDR1 and CDR2 sequences are LGHDT and YNNKEL (reference sequence). Trimming removed 0 bases at V and 10 bases at J, with 10 bases between. This CDR3 spans 14 amino acids. The CDR3 loop reads CASSQDFAGSPLHF. The DNA of the CDR3 is TGTGCCAGCAGCCAAGATTTCGCAGGGTCACCCCTCCACTTT.

V gene TRBV30 combines with J gene TRBJ1-2, with D perhaps TRBD1 (6 bases). V shed 4 bases and J shed 7 bases, with 16 bases lying between them. The CDR3 is 13 residues long. The germline CDR1 and CDR2 sequences are GTSNPN and SVGIG (reference sequence). CDR3 coding DNA: TGTGCCTGGACAAGAAGGGGGGGGTCTGGCTACACCTTC. This gives the protein CAWTRRGGSGYTF.

V and J are TRBV5-6 and TRBJ2-7, with 8 bases matching TRBD1. Trimming cost V 0 bases and J 4 bases; bases outside gene matches: 6. Germline V lookup: CDR1 SGHDT, CDR2 YYEEEE. The CDR3 has 15 amino acids. In DNA, the CDR3 is TGTGCCAGCAGCTTGGGTCAGGGGGCAACGTACGAGCAGTACTTC. This gives the protein CASSLGQGATYEQYF.

The gene calls are TRBV19 and TRBJ2-3, with 9 nucleotides matching TRBD2. CDR1 LNHDA and CDR2 SQIVND come from the germline V gene (reference sequence). The V gene end was trimmed by 4 bases and the J gene end by 5 bases; junction bases not matched to a gene: 13. The CDR3 has 17 amino acids. The CDR3 DNA reads TGTGCCAGTAGTAAGGAAGCGGGGGGCCTGGGTAGAGATACGCAGTATTTT. It specifies CASSKEAGGLGRDTQYF.

DNA for the CDR3: TGTGCCAGTAGTATAGACGACAGGCGAGGCTACACCTTC. Its protein product is CASSIDDRRGYTF. The chain has TRBV19 and TRBJ1-2, with a weak D call TRBD1 (6 bases). The CDR3 is made up of 13 amino acids. CDR1 and CDR2 (germline): LNHDA, SQIVND (reference sequence). V lost 0 bases to trimming and J lost 8 bases, with 10 bases between them.

The CDR3 is CASSPSLRGRENSNQPQHF. The CDR3 DNA reads as TGTGCCAGCAGCCCTTCCCTGCGGGGACGGGAAAATAGCAATCAGCCCCAGCATTTT. This chain connects TRBV7-8 to TRBJ1-5; a possible D gene is TRBD1 (5 bases). V was pared by 5 bases and J by 0 bases, with 23 bases between. The CDR3 has 19 amino acids. The germline V gene encodes CDR1 SGHVS and CDR2 FQNEAQ.

The chain couples TRBV28 to TRBJ2-7; 7 nucleotides line up with TRBD2. Germline V lookup: CDR1 MDHEN, CDR2 SYDVKM. The CDR3 covers 14 residues. The ends lost 6 bases at V and 3 bases at J; junction bases unmatched: 8. CDR3 residues: CASRGAGLLYEQYF. The CDR3 DNA is TGTGCCAGCAGGGGAGCGGGACTTCTCTACGAGCAGTACTTC.

V and J are TRBV30 and TRBJ2-5, with D hard to call. Trimming removed 2 bases from V and 3 bases from J, with 10 bases in between. CDR1 is GTSNPN and CDR2 is SVGIG in the germline V gene (reference sequence). This CDR3 contains 13 residues. The CDR3 sequence is CAWSSGKEETQYF. CDR3 sequence (DNA): TGTGCCTGGAGTTCAGGAAAGGAAGAGACCCAGTACTTC.